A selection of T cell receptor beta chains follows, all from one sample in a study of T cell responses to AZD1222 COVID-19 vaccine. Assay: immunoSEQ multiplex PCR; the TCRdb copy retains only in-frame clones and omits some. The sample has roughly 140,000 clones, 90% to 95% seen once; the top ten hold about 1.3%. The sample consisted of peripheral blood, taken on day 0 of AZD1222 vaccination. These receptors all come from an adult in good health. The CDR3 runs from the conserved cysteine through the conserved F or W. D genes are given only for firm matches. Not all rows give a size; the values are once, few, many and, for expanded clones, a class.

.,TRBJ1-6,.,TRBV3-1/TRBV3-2,TGTGCCAGCAGCCGCGGACTCATGAGTGGGTCACCCCTCCACTTT,CASSRGLMSGSPLHF
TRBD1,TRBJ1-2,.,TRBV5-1,TGCGCCAGCAGGAGGGGTGGACAGGGGGTATACTATGGCTACACCTTC,CASRRGGQGVYYGYTF
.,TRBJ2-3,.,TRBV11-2,TGTGCCAGCTGTAGGGACTGGCGGACAGATACGCAGTATTTT,CASCRDWRTDTQYF
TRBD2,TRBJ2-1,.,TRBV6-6,TGTGCCAGCAATCCAGCGGGAGGAGTCTACAATGAGCAGTTCTTC,CASNPAGGVYNEQFF
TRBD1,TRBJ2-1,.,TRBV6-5,TGTGCCAGTCAGACAGGGGAAGGCTACAATGAGCAGTTCTTC,CASQTGEGYNEQFF
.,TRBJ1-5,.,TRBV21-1,TGTGCCAGCAGCAAAACGGGCCGGGGGGGCTATAGCAATCAGCCCCAGCATTTT,CASSKTGRGGYSNQPQHF
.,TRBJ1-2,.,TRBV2,TGTGCCAGCAATTCCCGACAGACACAAACCTATGGCTACACCTTC,CASNSRQTQTYGYTF
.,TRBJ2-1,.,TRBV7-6,TGTGCCAGCAGCTTAGACGTTTACAGCTCCTACAATGAGCAGTTCTTC,CASSLDVYSSYNEQFF
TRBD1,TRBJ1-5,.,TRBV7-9,TGTGCCAGCAGCTTAGCGATGGGACAGGGGAGGTGGCAGCCCCAGCATTTT,CASSLAMGQGRWQPQHF
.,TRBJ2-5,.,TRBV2,TGTGCCAGCACCCAACTAGCTGGGGAGACCCAGTACTTC,CASTQLAGETQYF
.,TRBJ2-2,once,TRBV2,TGTGCCAGCAGAGACAAGATACGGAACACCGGGGAGCTGTTTTTT,CASRDKIRNTGELFF
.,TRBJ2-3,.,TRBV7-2,TGTGCCAGCAGCTTACCTATTACAGATACGCAGTATTTT,CASSLPITDTQYF
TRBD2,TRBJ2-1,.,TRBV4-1,TGCGCCAGCAGCCAAGAAGAGCGGGGAGGAGATGAGCAGTTCTTC,CASSQEERGGDEQFF
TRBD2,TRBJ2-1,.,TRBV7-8,TGTGCCAGCAGCCCCTTCGAGCGGGGGGGCCTGGATGAGCAGTTCTTC,CASSPFERGGLDEQFF
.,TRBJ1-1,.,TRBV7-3,TGTGCCAGCAGCGGGGGCCCTGGGAACACTGAAGCTTTCTTT,CASSGGPGNTEAFF
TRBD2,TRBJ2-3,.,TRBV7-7,TGTGCCAGCAGCCCAGTGACTAGCTCTACGCAGTATTTT,CASSPVTSSTQYF
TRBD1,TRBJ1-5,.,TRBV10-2,TGCGCCAGCAGGGACAGGGCGAATAGCAATCAGCCCCAGCATTTT,CASRDRANSNQPQHF
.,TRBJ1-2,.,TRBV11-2,TGTGCCAGCAGCTTAGATTTTTTGGATGGCTACACCTTC,CASSLDFLDGYTF
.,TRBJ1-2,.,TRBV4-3,TGCGCCAGCAGCCATGGGACGGACGGTAACTATGGCTACACCTTC,CASSHGTDGNYGYTF
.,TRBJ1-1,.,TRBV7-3,TGTGCCAGCAGCACTGGCGGGGGCGAACCTGAAGCTTTCTTT,CASSTGGGEPEAFF
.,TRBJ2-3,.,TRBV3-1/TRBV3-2,TGTGCCAGCAGCCAAGATTTAGGCAGGAGCACAGATACGCAGTATTTT,CASSQDLGRSTDTQYF
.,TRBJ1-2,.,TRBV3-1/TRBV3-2,TGTGCCAGCAGCCATCTGGTGGGCGGGGTGGGCTATGGCTACACCTTC,CASSHLVGGVGYGYTF